This TCR beta chain was identified during a study of cytomegalovirus exposure and HLA in healthy donors. Findings and limits, study-wide: CMV serostatus was the only recorded immune exposure for donors. A few V segments could not be told apart, such as TRBV6-2 and TRBV6-3, and were left out. Donors were assumed by presence/absence analyses to have roughly uniform sequencing depth.

Worth noting for this clone: The antigen is unknown.

With 60 Vbeta and 13 Jbeta primers, the PCR was carried out. Using immunoSEQ multiplex PCR, the repertoire was profiled, and TCRdb retains in-frame clones only, with some absent. The table lists over 150,000 clones, over 75% of them singletons. Trimming left V 5 bases short and J 0 bases short, with 12 bases between. The CDR3 is 15 amino acids. In germline, CDR1 is MNHNY, CDR2 SVGAGI (reference sequence). The sample consisted of PBMCs. The TCR comes from a woman in her 40s in good health and CMV-seropositive. This sequence joins TRBV6-6 and TRBJ2-3, with D perhaps matching TRBD1 (7 bases). The CDR3 loop reads CASSARGTSTDTQYF. The CDR3 coding sequence is TGTGCCAGCAGTGCCAGGGGGACTAGCACAGATACGCAGTATTTT.